This T cell receptor beta chain was identified in a study of T cell repertoires in cytomegalovirus infection. TCRdb re-derived calls from the reads in MiXCR, one entry per CDR3 protein. The sample gives around 530,000 distinct CDR3 sequences, 26% of which show up once; 13% is in the top ten. On this clonotype: Antigen specificity is unknown.

CDR1 DFQATT and CDR2 SNEGSKA come from the germline V gene (reference sequence). The CDR3 totals 14 residues. V was clipped by 2 bases and J by 8 bases; unmatched bases: 6. Whole-study results and caveats: In two of eight donors, the top clonotype was HLA-C-restricted CMV-specific.

The clonotype originates from a human donor in good health (CMV status not recorded). Some clones in this sample may be carry-over from other donors' samples. The chain joins TRBV20-1 to TRBJ1-6; 7 nucleotides line up with TRBD1. Sequenced material: PBMCs. The CDR3 loop is CSARPDRADSPLHF. The DNA of the CDR3 is TGCAGTGCTAGACCCGACAGGGCTGATTCACCCCTCCACTTT.